Listed here are 7 T cell receptor beta chains from one sample, sequenced in a study of blood T cell repertoires in COVID-19 (TCRdb year 2020). Libraries were constructed by the immunoSEQ multiplex PCR assay. TCRdb holds this immuneACCESS table with in-frame rearrangements only. Some clones are missing; in checked studies, unresolved V genes explain under half, and the rest has no known cause. Counted in this sample were 40,000 to 45,000 clones; around 79% of them appeared once. The ten biggest clones cover around a third of the sample. What was sequenced was peripheral blood. Receptors originate from a woman over 75 with acute or convalescent COVID-19.

This sequence joins TRBV4-3 and TRBJ2-1, with D maybe TRBD1 (6 bases). V dropped 0 bases and J dropped 7 bases, with 13 bases sitting between them. Germline CDR1 reads LGHNA; CDR2 reads YSLEER. This CDR3 is built from 15 residues. CDR3 in DNA: TGCGCCAGCAGCCAAGATCTCCAGGGGTGGAATGAGCAGTTCTTC. This sequence encodes CASSQDLQGWNEQFF.

The V and J genes are TRBV7-2 and TRBJ1-5, with a weak D call TRBD1 (6 bases). Germline V gene data show CDR1 as SGHTA and CDR2 as FQGNSA. The CDR3 consists of 13 residues. The V end lost 4 bases, the J end lost 4 bases, and 8 bases lay between the germline ends. The CDR3 sequence is CASSSTGNQPQHF. Written as DNA, the CDR3 is TGTGCCAGCAGCTCTACAGGGAATCAGCCCCAGCATTTT. The variable domain in full, with the rest retrieved from reference TRBV7-2 and TRBJ1-5, is GAGVSQSPSNKVTEKGKDVELRCDPISGHTALYWYRQSLGQGLEFLIYFQGNSAPDKSGLPSDRFSAERTGGSVSTLTIQRTQQEDSAVYLCASSSTGNQPQHFGDGTRLSIL.

The rearrangement links TRBV5-1 to TRBJ1-3, with D perhaps matching TRBD1 (5 bases). V was trimmed by 0 bases and J by 1 base, leaving 8 bases between them. CDR1 is SGHRS and CDR2 is YFSETQ in the germline V gene. The CDR3 contains 15 residues. In DNA, the CDR3 is TGCGCCAGCAGCTTGGGCGCAGGGTCTGGAAACACCATATATTTT. This codes for CASSLGAGSGNTIYF.

V usage is TRBV5-4 and J usage is TRBJ1-1; D is unresolved. The ends were cut back, 0 bases at V and 1 base at J, with 7 bases in the middle. CDR3 length: 14 residues. Germline CDR1 SGHNT, CDR2 YYREEE (reference sequence). Written as DNA, the CDR3 is TGTGCCAGCAGCTTGGTGGGAGGGAACACTGAAGCTTTCTTT. It is translated as CASSLVGGNTEAFF.

The V and J genes are TRBV7-2 and TRBJ2-3, with 7 bases matching TRBD2. This CDR3 is built from 14 residues. V was clipped by 2 bases and J by 4 bases; unmatched bases: 3. The germline V gene has CDR1 SGHTA and CDR2 FQGNSA. The CDR3 nucleotides read TGTGCCAGCAGCTTAAGCGGGGCCCCAGATACGCAGTATTTT. Translation gives CASSLSGAPDTQYF.

The chain is built from TRBV27 and TRBJ1-2; 12 nucleotides line up with TRBD1. The V segment lost 6 bases and the J segment 4 bases; nucleotides outside the gene matches: 3. CDR1 is MNHEY, CDR2 SMNVEV, per germline (reference sequence). The CDR3 is made up of 14 amino acids. This CDR3 reads CASRTGQGAYGYTF. CDR3 in DNA: TGTGCCAGCAGGACGGGACAGGGGGCCTATGGCTACACCTTC.

The chain couples TRBV18 to TRBJ1-3; D ambiguous. Trimming pared 1 base from V and 1 base from J, leaving 14 bases between. Germline V lookup: CDR1 KGHSH, CDR2 LQKENI. The CDR3 extends over 17 amino acids. The CDR3 DNA follows: TGTGCCAGCTCACCACTGAGGCCTTCGGGGTCTGGAAACACCATATATTTT. Its protein is CASSPLRPSGSGNTIYF.